The clone carrying this TCR beta chain was seen at least ten times. The data were taken from a study of T cells in Graves' hyperthyroidism and ophthalmopathy. Uncontrolled infection, other autoimmune disease, pregnancy and lactation each barred patients from inclusion. What was amplified from RNA transcripts were TCR beta CDR3 regions. First-round RT-PCR targeting the TCR CDR3 was performed with the HTBI primer set. TCRdb processed the multiplex PCR reads anew with MiXCR; each CDR3 protein has one entry. Among a few hundred thousand distinct CDR3 sequences, more than 14% were seen once, and the ten largest hold about 18%. Germline lookup yields CDR1 MGHRA and CDR2 YSYEKL. There are 15 residues in the CDR3. Deletions cut 0 bases from V and 8 bases from J, with 14 bases between.

The sequenced sample consisted of blood. V and J are TRBV4-1 and TRBJ2-1; the D gene is possibly TRBD1 (5 bases). The clonotype was recovered from a woman aged 25 to 39 with Graves' ophthalmopathy. CDR3: CASSQEWGVIHEQFF. For the CDR3, the DNA is TGCGCCAGCAGCCAAGAGTGGGGCGTTATCCATGAGCAGTTCTTC.